This TCR beta chain is from a study of T cell clones after liver transplantation. The CDR3 is 15 amino acids. Germline CDR1 reads SGHRS; CDR2 reads YFSETQ. V dropped 4 bases and J dropped 7 bases, with 18 bases sitting between them. Sequenced by immunoSEQ multiplex PCR; TCRdb stores in-frame clones only, minus some. This table has about 74,000 clones, 80% appearing once. The receptor's source is a human donor who received a liver transplant. The J gene is TRBJ2-1, the V gene TRBV5-1; D is possibly TRBD2 (5 bases). The input for sequencing was CD4+ T cells from blood, taken before liver transplant. The CDR3 reads CASSPDPTTSNEQFF. CDR3 coding DNA: TGCGCCAGCAGCCCTGACCCGACTACCTCGAATGAGCAGTTCTTC.